A selection of T cell receptor beta chains follows, all from one sample in a study of T cell responses to AZD1222 COVID-19 vaccine. Sequencing used immunoSEQ multiplex PCR; TCRdb keeps in-frame clones, though not all of them. The top ten clones hold 6.9% of a sample with some 130,000 clones, 90% of them seen once. Sequencing used peripheral blood, obtained on day 0 of AZD1222 vaccination. These receptors all stem from an adult in good health. Each CDR3 is given with its conserved first and last residue. The order of the fields is clone size, V gene, D gene, J gene, CDR3 protein, CDR3 DNA. D genes are given only for firm matches. For some rows the clone size is stated as once, few or many, or as a class when expanded; others skip it.

clone size: NA
V gene: TRBV6-6
D gene: NA
J gene: TRBJ2-1
CDR3 protein: CASRGLNEQFF
CDR3 DNA: TGTGCCAGCAGAGGACTAAATGAGCAGTTCTTC

clone size: few
V gene: TRBV14
D gene: NA
J gene: TRBJ2-7
CDR3 protein: CASSQDVYHSYEQYF
CDR3 DNA: TGTGCCAGCAGCCAAGATGTCTACCACTCCTACGAGCAGTACTTC

clone size: NA
V gene: TRBV6-1
D gene: NA
J gene: TRBJ1-2
CDR3 protein: CASSETIGVYGYTF
CDR3 DNA: TGTGCCAGCAGTGAAACAATCGGAGTCTATGGCTACACCTTC

clone size: NA
V gene: TRBV15
D gene: NA
J gene: TRBJ1-5
CDR3 protein: CATSVRENQPQHF
CDR3 DNA: TGTGCCACCAGCGTTAGGGAGAATCAGCCCCAGCATTTT

clone size: NA
V gene: TRBV7-3
D gene: NA
J gene: TRBJ1-2
CDR3 protein: CASSPEGSGYTF
CDR3 DNA: TGTGCCAGCAGCCCGGAGGGGAGTGGCTACACCTTC

clone size: once
V gene: TRBV14
D gene: NA
J gene: TRBJ1-6
CDR3 protein: CASSPSSYNSPLHF
CDR3 DNA: TGTGCCAGCTCTCCGAGCTCCTATAATTCACCCCTCCACTTT

clone size: NA
V gene: TRBV5-1
D gene: TRBD1
J gene: TRBJ1-2
CDR3 protein: CASSSGQGPYGYTF
CDR3 DNA: TGCGCCAGCAGCTCGGGACAGGGCCCCTATGGCTACACCTTC

clone size: NA
V gene: TRBV24-1
D gene: NA
J gene: TRBJ1-1
CDR3 protein: CATSLGGMAFF
CDR3 DNA: TGTGCCACCAGTCTAGGCGGTATGGCTTTCTTT

clone size: NA
V gene: TRBV7-2
D gene: NA
J gene: TRBJ1-5
CDR3 protein: CASSPSSLHQPQHF
CDR3 DNA: TGTGCCAGCAGCCCAAGTTCGCTCCATCAGCCCCAGCATTTT

clone size: NA
V gene: TRBV11-2
D gene: NA
J gene: TRBJ2-3
CDR3 protein: CASSFFIQGLDTQYF
CDR3 DNA: TGTGCCAGCAGCTTCTTCATACAGGGACTAGATACGCAGTATTTT

clone size: once
V gene: TRBV5-8
D gene: NA
J gene: TRBJ1-5
CDR3 protein: CASSFSHSGREPQHF
CDR3 DNA: TGTGCCAGCAGCTTCTCACACTCCGGTAGGGAGCCCCAGCATTTT

clone size: NA
V gene: TRBV28
D gene: NA
J gene: TRBJ2-5
CDR3 protein: CASATGYQTQYF
CDR3 DNA: TGTGCCAGCGCCACAGGGTACCAGACCCAGTACTTC

clone size: NA
V gene: TRBV28
D gene: NA
J gene: TRBJ1-2
CDR3 protein: CASSLTAPYGYTF
CDR3 DNA: TGTGCCAGCAGTTTAACAGCCCCATATGGCTACACCTTC

clone size: NA
V gene: TRBV28
D gene: NA
J gene: TRBJ2-3
CDR3 protein: CASLEWGLDRNTQYF
CDR3 DNA: TGTGCCAGCTTAGAGTGGGGACTCGATAGAAATACGCAGTATTTT

clone size: NA
V gene: TRBV10-3
D gene: NA
J gene: TRBJ2-4
CDR3 protein: CAISESSVSGKNIQYF
CDR3 DNA: TGTGCCATCAGTGAGTCTAGTGTCTCGGGCAAAAACATTCAGTACTTC

clone size: NA
V gene: TRBV25-1
D gene: TRBD1
J gene: TRBJ1-2
CDR3 protein: CASSEPLKGAGYTF
CDR3 DNA: TGTGCCAGCAGTGAACCCCTAAAGGGGGCTGGCTACACCTTC

clone size: NA
V gene: TRBV9
D gene: NA
J gene: TRBJ1-1
CDR3 protein: CASSPGGNTEAFF
CDR3 DNA: TGTGCCAGCAGCCCCGGGGGGAACACTGAAGCTTTCTTT

clone size: NA
V gene: TRBV27
D gene: TRBD2
J gene: TRBJ2-1
CDR3 protein: CASSFGGSSYNEQFF
CDR3 DNA: TGTGCCAGCAGTTTCGGCGGGAGCTCCTACAATGAGCAGTTCTTC

clone size: NA
V gene: TRBV4-1
D gene: TRBD1
J gene: TRBJ1-4
CDR3 protein: CASSQEFMVGGPNAKLFF
CDR3 DNA: TGCGCCAGCAGCCAAGAATTTATGGTAGGGGGCCCAAACGCAAAACTGTTTTTT

clone size: NA
V gene: TRBV7-9
D gene: NA
J gene: TRBJ1-4
CDR3 protein: CASSADGGANEKLFF
CDR3 DNA: TGTGCCAGCAGCGCGGACGGAGGGGCTAATGAAAAACTGTTTTTT

clone size: NA
V gene: TRBV27
D gene: TRBD1
J gene: TRBJ1-5
CDR3 protein: CASSRRQGSSQPQHF
CDR3 DNA: TGTGCCAGCAGTCGTCGACAGGGGTCATCTCAGCCCCAGCATTTT

clone size: NA
V gene: TRBV7-9
D gene: TRBD1
J gene: TRBJ1-5
CDR3 protein: CASSLGTGPYSNQPQHF
CDR3 DNA: TGTGCCAGCAGCTTAGGGACAGGGCCTTATAGCAATCAGCCCCAGCATTTT

clone size: once
V gene: TRBV3-1/TRBV3-2
D gene: NA
J gene: TRBJ2-4
CDR3 protein: CASSFGQTNIQYF
CDR3 DNA: TGTGCCAGCAGCTTCGGACAGACAAACATTCAGTACTTC

clone size: NA
V gene: TRBV5-1
D gene: TRBD1
J gene: TRBJ2-7
CDR3 protein: CASSSKGQGGYEQYF
CDR3 DNA: TGCGCCAGCAGCTCCAAGGGACAGGGGGGGTACGAGCAGTACTTC

clone size: NA
V gene: TRBV5-4
D gene: NA
J gene: TRBJ1-6
CDR3 protein: CASSLAGEVGSPLHF
CDR3 DNA: TGTGCCAGCAGCTTGGCCGGGGAGGTTGGATCACCCCTCCACTTT

clone size: once
V gene: TRBV29-1
D gene: NA
J gene: TRBJ2-1
CDR3 protein: CSVETVSSYNEQFF
CDR3 DNA: TGCAGCGTTGAAACAGTGAGCTCCTACAATGAGCAGTTCTTC

clone size: NA
V gene: TRBV6-2/TRBV6-3
D gene: NA
J gene: TRBJ1-2
CDR3 protein: CASSYSTGPGYTF
CDR3 DNA: TGTGCCAGCAGTTACTCGACCGGGCCTGGCTACACCTTC

clone size: NA
V gene: TRBV11-2
D gene: NA
J gene: TRBJ1-5
CDR3 protein: CASSYFSGGTNQPQHF
CDR3 DNA: TGTGCCAGCAGCTATTTCTCCGGGGGGACGAATCAGCCCCAGCATTTT

clone size: once
V gene: TRBV7-8
D gene: NA
J gene: TRBJ2-2
CDR3 protein: CASASNTGELFF
CDR3 DNA: TGTGCCAGCGCCTCGAACACCGGGGAGCTGTTTTTT

clone size: NA
V gene: TRBV19
D gene: NA
J gene: TRBJ2-3
CDR3 protein: CASSIAGGGGDTQYF
CDR3 DNA: TGTGCCAGTAGTATAGCAGGCGGAGGGGGAGATACGCAGTATTTT

clone size: NA
V gene: TRBV7-2
D gene: NA
J gene: TRBJ2-3
CDR3 protein: CASSADFTDTQYF
CDR3 DNA: TGTGCCAGCAGCGCGGACTTCACAGATACGCAGTATTTT

clone size: NA
V gene: TRBV2
D gene: NA
J gene: TRBJ2-7
CDR3 protein: CASSEYSYEQYF
CDR3 DNA: TGTGCCAGCAGTGAGTATAGTTACGAGCAGTACTTC

clone size: NA
V gene: TRBV27
D gene: NA
J gene: TRBJ1-1
CDR3 protein: CASSAGWDTEAFF
CDR3 DNA: TGTGCCAGCAGTGCAGGGTGGGACACTGAAGCTTTCTTT

clone size: NA
V gene: TRBV10-3
D gene: TRBD2
J gene: TRBJ2-7
CDR3 protein: CAISESSGGSYEQYF
CDR3 DNA: TGTGCCATCAGTGAGTCGAGCGGGGGGTCCTACGAGCAGTACTTC

clone size: NA
V gene: TRBV14
D gene: NA
J gene: TRBJ2-2
CDR3 protein: CASSPYTGELFF
CDR3 DNA: TGTGCCAGCAGCCCGTACACCGGGGAGCTGTTTTTT

clone size: NA
V gene: TRBV18
D gene: NA
J gene: TRBJ1-2
CDR3 protein: CASSPGQGGLYGYTF
CDR3 DNA: TGTGCCAGCTCACCAGGCCAGGGAGGTCTCTATGGCTACACCTTC

clone size: NA
V gene: TRBV4-2
D gene: NA
J gene: TRBJ1-6
CDR3 protein: CASSQETGSYNSPLHF
CDR3 DNA: TGTGCCAGCAGCCAAGAGACGGGCTCCTATAATTCACCCCTCCACTTT

clone size: NA
V gene: TRBV7-2
D gene: TRBD2
J gene: TRBJ2-5
CDR3 protein: CASSLGTSIETQYF
CDR3 DNA: TGTGCCAGCAGCTTGGGGACTAGCATCGAGACCCAGTACTTC

clone size: few
V gene: TRBV7-9
D gene: TRBD1
J gene: TRBJ1-2
CDR3 protein: CASTPTGSNYGYTF
CDR3 DNA: TGTGCCAGCACCCCGACAGGGAGTAACTATGGCTACACCTTC

clone size: NA
V gene: TRBV30
D gene: NA
J gene: TRBJ2-7
CDR3 protein: CAWSPALSYEQYF
CDR3 DNA: TGTGCCTGGAGTCCAGCGCTCTCCTACGAGCAGTACTTC

clone size: NA
V gene: TRBV24-1
D gene: NA
J gene: TRBJ1-6
CDR3 protein: CATSDWGSSYNSPLHF
CDR3 DNA: TGTGCCACCAGTGATTGGGGGAGCTCCTATAATTCACCCCTCCACTTT

clone size: NA
V gene: TRBV25-1
D gene: NA
J gene: TRBJ1-2
CDR3 protein: CASSARVGQTYGYTF
CDR3 DNA: TGTGCCAGCAGTGCACGGGTAGGACAGACCTATGGCTACACCTTC

clone size: NA
V gene: TRBV27
D gene: NA
J gene: TRBJ2-7
CDR3 protein: CASSSPAGPSLEQYF
CDR3 DNA: TGTGCCAGCAGCTCCCCGGCGGGGCCATCCCTCGAGCAGTACTTC

clone size: NA
V gene: TRBV28
D gene: NA
J gene: TRBJ1-5
CDR3 protein: CASSSDRRDGQPQHF
CDR3 DNA: TGTGCCAGCAGTTCGGACAGAAGGGATGGTCAGCCCCAGCATTTT

clone size: NA
V gene: TRBV7-9
D gene: NA
J gene: TRBJ2-7
CDR3 protein: CASSMYGAHEQYF
CDR3 DNA: TGTGCCAGCAGCATGTACGGCGCGCACGAGCAGTACTTC

clone size: NA
V gene: TRBV6-5
D gene: NA
J gene: TRBJ1-6
CDR3 protein: CAGRRGLASPLHF
CDR3 DNA: TGTGCCGGGCGCAGGGGATTAGCTTCACCCCTCCACTTT